This TCR beta chain was found in a study of response to subunit inactivated influenza vaccine. Overall study findings and caveats: The authors proposed limited new T cell recruitment per seasonal influenza vaccination.

Deletions cut 4 bases from V and 1 base from J, with 12 bases between. CDR1 and CDR2 from the germline V gene are SGHKS and YYEKEE (reference sequence). The CDR3 sequence is 15 residues long. From the RT-PCR reads, TCRdb called clonotypes with MiXCR, one entry per CDR3 protein. The sample has more than 200,000 distinct CDR3 sequences, less than 15% seen once; the top ten hold about 7.8%. This clonotype has a count of ten or more. Antigen: not known. The V and J genes are TRBV5-5 and TRBJ2-1; no clear D. This sequence originates from a man in his fifties or sixties who received an inactivated influenza vaccine. The sequencing here drew on non-naive T cells sorted from PBMCs, taken roughly 15 days before vaccination. In DNA, the CDR3 is TGTGCCAGCAGCCCCAGTTGGGGATCCTACAATGAGCAGTTCTTC. This translates into CASSPSWGSYNEQFF.